This T cell receptor (beta chain) was identified during a study of T-cell reconstitution after alpha-beta-depleted transplantation in children. Comment on this clonotype: Its target is not known.

Whole-study findings and limits: Elevated TCRbeta diversity at day 60 was traced, in some patients, to surviving recipient T cells and thymic progenitors. Several hundred graft clones that had expanded were reportedly the source of alpha-beta T cells about two months after transplant. Newly produced T cells mostly provided counts and TCRbeta diversity after one year, as hyperexpanded clones declined.

Trimming removed 7 bases from V and 0 bases from J, with 17 bases in between. This CDR3 spans 16 amino acids. Looked up from germline, CDR1 is MNHNS and CDR2 is SASEGT. Using unique molecular identifiers, the investigators prepared the TCRbeta library. TCRdb re-called the PCR reads with MiXCR, one entry per CDR3 protein. The data hold a few hundred thousand distinct CDR3 sequences, with 15% to 20% observed a single time. The receptor was derived from a boy under three years old who had a stem cell transplant for Wiskott-Aldrich syndrome, so the T cells may come from the graft donor. The chain couples TRBV6-1 to TRBJ2-3; D possibly matches TRBD1 or TRBD2 (6 bases each). The source was PBMCs, mostly from graft donor cells, collected 360 days after TCRalphabeta/CD19-depleted stem cell transplant. CDR3 DNA: TGTGCCAGCACGGAGGGGGTAGCGCGTAGCACAGATACGCAGTATTTT. Amino acid sequence: CASTEGVARSTDTQYF.